This T cell receptor (beta chain) was sequenced during a study of T-cell memory formation after mild COVID-19. Across the whole study: For the most part, TCR clusters were specific to one donor. Study conclusions and caveats: In second-wave clones peaking day 37, SARS-CoV-2 specificity remained unconfirmed.

As to this clonotype: Antigen specificity is unknown.

cDNA libraries for TCR alpha and TCR beta, carrying sample barcodes and UMIs, came from 5'RACE with constant-segment primers. One entry per CDR3 protein, called by TCRdb with MiXCR from the 5' RACE reads. This sample has tens of thousands of distinct CDR3 sequences; over 7.5% occur once, and the top ten carry roughly 1.2%. The sequenced material came from PBMCs or a T cell subset sorted from them (not recorded which). This TCR was sampled from a man younger than 35 who had mild COVID-19 (a few samples of this study predate the infection). Cell type and time point are not known.

This CDR3 reads CASNPQGGPSQTQYF. CDR3 coding DNA: TGTGCCAGCAACCCCCAAGGGGGTCCCTCGCAGACCCAGTACTTC. The chain joins TRBV7-2 to TRBJ2-5; D may be TRBD1 (6 bases). The CDR3 consists of 15 residues. Germline CDR1 is SGHTA and CDR2 is FQGNSA. The ends were cut back, 7 bases at V and 6 bases at J, with 21 bases in the middle.